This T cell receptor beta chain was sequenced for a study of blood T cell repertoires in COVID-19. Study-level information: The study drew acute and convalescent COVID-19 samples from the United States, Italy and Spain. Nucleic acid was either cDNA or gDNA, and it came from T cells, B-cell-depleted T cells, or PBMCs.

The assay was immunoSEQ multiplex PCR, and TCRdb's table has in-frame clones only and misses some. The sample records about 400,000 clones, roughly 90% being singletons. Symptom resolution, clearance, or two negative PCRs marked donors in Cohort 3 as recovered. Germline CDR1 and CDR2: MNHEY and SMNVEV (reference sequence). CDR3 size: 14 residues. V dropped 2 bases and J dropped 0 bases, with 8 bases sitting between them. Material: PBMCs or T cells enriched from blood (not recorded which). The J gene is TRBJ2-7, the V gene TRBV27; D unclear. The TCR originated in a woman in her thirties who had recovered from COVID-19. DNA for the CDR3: TGTGCCAGCAGTTTAGAAGCAAGCTCCTACGAGCAGTACTTC. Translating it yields CASSLEASSYEQYF.